What follows is one T cell receptor beta chain and its context. The sample originates from a study of shared clonotypes between healthy human individuals. The CDR3 is made up of 13 amino acids. CDR1 MNHEY and CDR2 SMNVEV come from the germline V gene (reference sequence). The V gene end was trimmed by 1 base and the J gene end by 5 bases; junction bases not matched to a gene: 1. Measured with immunoSEQ multiplex PCR; TCRdb has only the in-frame clones, and not every one. The data contain 550,000 to 850,000 clones, over 65% of them singletons. Source material: memory CD4+ T cells sorted from blood. Stated subset: CD45RA-negative fraction. This sequence originates from a woman in her twenties or thirties in good health. V and J are TRBV27 and TRBJ2-7; 8 bases align to TRBD1. CDR3 sequence reads: CASSLWGQDEQYF. DNA for the CDR3: TGTGCCAGCAGTTTATGGGGACAGGACGAGCAGTACTTC.